A selection of T cell receptor beta chains follows, all from one sample in a study of T cell changes during pregnancy in multiple sclerosis. Assay: immunoSEQ multiplex PCR; the TCRdb copy retains only in-frame clones and omits some. The sample has about 43,000 clones, almost 90% seen once. The sample consisted of peripheral blood, taken in the second trimester of pregnancy. These receptors came from a female donor in good health, enrolled as a control in a pregnancy study. Each CDR3 is given with its conserved first and last residue. The D gene is left open where the match is weak. Only part of the rows carry a size: once, few, many, or a class if the clone is expanded.

J	size	V	D	DNA	CDR3
TRBJ1-1	NA	TRBV6-5	NA	TGTGCCAGCGGTGGCACAGGGACCCTTGAAGCTTTCTTT	CASGGTGTLEAFF
TRBJ1-2	NA	TRBV2	TRBD1	TGTGCCAGCAGGGTGACAGGGGTCTATGGCTACACCTTC	CASRVTGVYGYTF
TRBJ2-2	NA	TRBV4-2	NA	TGTGCCAGCAGCCTTGCGGCCGGGACACCCACCGGGGAGCTGTTTTTT	CASSLAAGTPTGELFF
TRBJ2-1	once	TRBV5-1	NA	TGCGCCAGCAGTCAACAAGCGGAGAGCTATGAGCAGTTCTTC	CASSQQAESYEQFF
TRBJ2-2	NA	TRBV15	TRBD1	TGTGCCACCAGCAGAGATCTAACAGGGGGGAACACCGGGGAGCTGTTTTTT	CATSRDLTGGNTGELFF
TRBJ2-2	few	TRBV5-1	NA	TGCGCCAGCAGCGTCACTCTCACCGGGGAGCTGTTTTTT	CASSVTLTGELFF
TRBJ2-3	NA	TRBV19	TRBD1	TGTGCCACGACTGAGGACAGGGCATCATGGGTCACAGATACGCAGTATTTT	CATTEDRASWVTDTQYF
TRBJ1-2	few	TRBV27	TRBD1	TGTGCCAGCAGTTTATGGCGGACAGGGAACCTTTTCTATGGCTACACCTTC	CASSLWRTGNLFYGYTF
TRBJ1-5	NA	TRBV7-2	NA	TGTGCCAGCAGCTTAGCGGGGGGAAATCAGCCCCAGCATTTT	CASSLAGGNQPQHF
TRBJ1-5	NA	TRBV18	NA	TGTGCCAGCTCACCAGGGGCCGGTCAGCCCCAGCATTTT	CASSPGAGQPQHF
TRBJ2-7	NA	TRBV4-1	TRBD2	TGCGCCAGCAGCCCCCCCTCGGGGACTAGCTCCTACGAGCAGTACTTC	CASSPPSGTSSYEQYF
TRBJ1-2	NA	TRBV27	NA	TGTGCCAGCAGTCCTTCCGGGGGGGCCCTCTATGGCTACACCTTC	CASSPSGGALYGYTF
TRBJ2-3	NA	TRBV7-9	TRBD2	TGTGCCAGCAGCTCCCCAGGACTAGCGGGGGGTTCAGATACGCAGTATTTT	CASSSPGLAGGSDTQYF
TRBJ1-1	NA	TRBV30	TRBD1	TGTGCCTGGAGTGTACTCGACAGGGCTGAAGCTTTCTTT	CAWSVLDRAEAFF
TRBJ1-4	once	TRBV7-8	NA	TGTGCCAGCAGCTTAGCGGACACTGGGACTAATGAAAAACTGTTTTTT	CASSLADTGTNEKLFF